This note documents a single T cell receptor beta chain sequence. No antigen is known for it. Germline CDR1 MGHRA, CDR2 YSYEKL. V lost 8 bases, J lost 7 bases, and 18 bases lay in between. The CDR3 totals 14 residues. These data belong to a study of T cell responses to AZD1222 COVID-19 vaccine. General study results and limits: The study sampled repertoires only after the peak T cell response.

This table comes from immunoSEQ multiplex PCR, and its TCRdb copy is limited to in-frame clones, with some not included. The sample has under 200,000 clones, roughly 94% seen once. Sequencing used peripheral blood, obtained on day 0 of AZD1222 vaccination. The chain links TRBV4-1 to TRBJ2-1; D may match TRBD1 or TRBD2 (6 bases each). The sequence was obtained from an adult in good health. Here the CDR3 DNA reads TGCGCCAGCGGACGAACCGGGGGCATGAATGAGCAGTTCTTC. It yields the protein CASGRTGGMNEQFF.